This T cell receptor beta chain originates from a study of post-analysis software for immune sequencing data. About the research overall: Relapsing-remitting, secondary progressive and progressive-relapsing multiple sclerosis were all included among the disease courses. Overall study results and limits: Controls had lower frequencies than patients of about five TRBV segments, which included TRBV5-6, TRBV5-1 and TRBV20-1. Diversity measured as normalized Chao1 was significantly lower in multiple sclerosis patients than in controls.

Turning to this clonotype: Its antigen remains unknown. An end of the junction does not agree with germline; a read error may underlie this.

CDR3 length: 15 amino acids. TCR beta cDNA libraries included unique molecular identifiers. TCRdb redid the calling of the PCR reads with MiXCR, one entry per CDR3 protein. The data show some 260,000 distinct CDR3 sequences, about 38% seen once. This TCR was sampled from a girl aged 5 to 17 with multiple sclerosis. The chain employs TRBV12-3 or TRBV12-4 and TRBJ2-1; 11 bases are shared with TRBD1. Sequences were obtained from blood. As DNA, the CDR3 is TGTGCCAACAGTTTAAGGACAGGGGGCCAAGAGACCCAGTTCTTC. Amino acid sequence: CANSLRTGGQETQFF.